One sample yielded the 21 T cell receptor beta chains listed below, sequenced in a study of T cells after posttransplantation cyclophosphamide. Assay used: immunoSEQ multiplex PCR; TCRdb lists only in-frame clones, some missing. Here the sample spans 5,000 or so clones, 85% to 95% being singletons. Sequenced: CD4+ T cells sorted from bone marrow. The receptors were gathered from an older woman in good health, CMV-negative, and a related stem cell transplant donor.

The CDR3 DNA reads as TGTGCCATGGCAACGGGACAGGGGGCGAGTAGCACTGAAGCTTTCTTT. Its translation is CAMATGQGASSTEAFF. The rearrangement joins TRBV10-3 to TRBJ1-1; 12 nucleotides align to TRBD1. The CDR3 sequence is 16 residues long. V lost 9 bases and J lost 4; bases outside the gene matches: 12. Germline CDR1 is ENHRY and CDR2 is SYGVKD.

This clone was detected once. The V and J genes are TRBV14 and TRBJ1-6, with a possible D match to TRBD1 (5 bases). This CDR3 is 14 amino acids long. Germline V gene sequence: CDR1 SGHDN, CDR2 FVKESK. The ends were cut back, 5 bases at V and 6 bases at J, with 11 bases in the middle. The DNA of the CDR3 is TGTGCCAGCAGCAGCCGACAGATTAATTCACCCCTCCACTTT. This codes for CASSSRQINSPLHF.

Comments on this clone: Other DNA sequences in the same sample also yield this CDR3. The CDR3: CASTLQDSNQPQHF. The CDR3 DNA reads as TGTGCCAGCACCCTACAGGATAGCAATCAGCCCCAGCATTTT. The V and J genes are TRBV6-1 and TRBJ1-5; D is possibly TRBD1 (5 bases). Between the trimmed V and J ends, which lost 7 bases and 0 bases, there was a span of 10 bases. The CDR3 runs to 14 residues. Looked up from germline, CDR1 is MNHNS and CDR2 is SASEGT.

The J gene is TRBJ2-3, the V gene TRBV7-3; no reliable D call. This CDR3 is built from 14 residues. Germline loops: CDR1 SGHTA, CDR2 FQGTGA. Trimming took 3 bases from V and 2 from J, leaving 9 bases between them. CDR3 sequence: CASSFGLHTDTQYF. DNA of the CDR3: TGTGCCAGCAGCTTTGGGCTTCACACAGATACGCAGTATTTT.

This rearrangement joins TRBV27 to TRBJ2-5, with TRBD2 as a possible D gene (5 bases). The CDR3 consists of 15 residues. Germline CDR1 is MNHEY and CDR2 is SMNVEV (reference sequence). Trimming cost V 0 bases and J 8 bases, with 16 bases left between them. The CDR3 region has the DNA TGTGCCAGCAGTTTATCGTTCGGGGAAACTTACACCCAGTACTTC. This encodes CASSLSFGETYTQYF.

The CDR3 nucleotides read TGTGCCACCGGACAGGGGGCTTACACTGAAGCTTTCTTT. Its translation: CATGQGAYTEAFF. This sequence joins TRBV28 and TRBJ1-1; 11 nucleotides align to TRBD1. CDR3 length equals 13 residues. Unmatched junction bases numbered 4, after V lost 10 bases and J lost 3 bases. CDR1 is MDHEN, CDR2 SYDVKM, per germline. The variable domain in full, with the rest retrieved from reference TRBV28 and TRBJ1-1, is DVKVTQSSRYLVKRTGEKVFLECVQDMDHENMFWYRQDPGLGLRLIYFSYDVKMKEKGDIPEGYSVSREKKERFSLILESASTNQTSMYLCATGQGAYTEAFFGQGTRLTVV.

The chain uses TRBV5-4 and TRBJ2-3; D is perhaps TRBD2 (5 bases). The CDR3 sequence is 16 residues long. Trimming stripped 3 bases from V and 2 bases from J, with 16 bases between. Germline V gives CDR1 SGHNT, CDR2 YYREEE (reference sequence). CDR3 sequence (DNA): TGTGCCAGCAGCTCCCTCCCGGGGAGTCACACAGATACGCAGTATTTT. It encodes CASSSLPGSHTDTQYF.

The chain links TRBV15 to TRBJ1-2; 9 positions agree with TRBD1. The V and J ends lost 0 bases and 7 bases, in that order; junction bases with no gene match: 9. The germline V gene has CDR1 LNHNV and CDR2 YYDKDF (reference sequence). This CDR3 is built from 16 residues. The CDR3 loop reads CATSRDYRDRASGYTF. The CDR3 nucleotides are TGTGCCACCAGCAGAGATTATAGGGACAGGGCCTCTGGCTACACCTTC. Filled out from reference TRBV15 and TRBJ1-2, the complete variable domain reads DAMVIQNPRYQVTQFGKPVTLSCSQTLNHNVMYWYQQKSSQAPKLLFHYYDKDFNNEADTPDNFQSRRPNTSFCFLDIRSPGLGDTAMYLCATSRDYRDRASGYTFGSGTRLTVV.

V and J are TRBV5-4 and TRBJ1-1; D may be TRBD1 (6 bases). V was pared by 0 bases and J by 0 bases, with 6 bases between. Germline V lookup: CDR1 SGHNT, CDR2 YYREEE (reference sequence). The CDR3 loop spans 14 amino acids. CDR3 sequence (DNA): TGTGCCAGCAGCTTGGGGACAGTGAACACTGAAGCTTTCTTT. This translates into CASSLGTVNTEAFF.

The V and J genes are TRBV14 and TRBJ2-2, with D tentatively TRBD2 (5 bases). Germline CDR1 reads SGHDN; CDR2 reads FVKESK. The length of the CDR3 is 14 residues. V lost 1 base, J lost 7 bases, and 10 bases lay in between. CDR3 nucleotides: TGTGCCAGCAGCCAAGGGTGGAGCGGCGGGGAGCTGTTTTTT. This translates into CASSQGWSGGELFF.

This chain joins TRBV19 and TRBJ2-1; D possibly corresponds to TRBD2 (6 bases). Per germline, CDR1 LNHDA and CDR2 SQIVND (reference sequence). The length of the CDR3 is 14 residues. V shed 4 bases and J shed 7 bases, with 14 bases lying between them. The CDR3 region is CASSTRLVRNEQFF. The DNA for the CDR3 is TGTGCCAGTAGTACCAGACTAGTTCGGAATGAGCAGTTCTTC.

V usage is TRBV5-1 and J usage is TRBJ2-7, with a tentative D call TRBD1 (6 bases). The CDR3 extends over 13 amino acids. V lost 5 bases and J 4 bases, leaving 13 bases between the germline ends. Germline CDR1 is SGHRS and CDR2 is YFSETQ. The chain's CDR3 is CASRVPGAYEQYV. CDR3 in DNA: TGCGCCAGCAGGGTCCCAGGGGCTTACGAGCAGTACGTC.

This clone is a singleton in its sample. V gene TRBV6-5 combines with J gene TRBJ2-7; D is possibly TRBD1 (6 bases). V was pared by 0 bases and J by 4 bases, with 16 bases between. CDR1 and CDR2 (germline): MNHEY, SVGAGI. This CDR3 is built from 16 residues. CDR3 region: CASSYSLTGAGYEQYF. The DNA of the CDR3 is TGTGCCAGCAGTTACTCGTTGACAGGCGCCGGATACGAGCAGTACTTC.

This chain uses TRBV6-5 with TRBJ2-3, with TRBD1 identical over 8 bases. Looked up from germline, CDR1 is MNHEY and CDR2 is SVGAGI. J gave up 8 bases and V 4 bases, and 14 bases lay outside the gene matches. CDR3 length: 16 amino acids. The CDR3 bases are TGTGCCAGCAGTTTAGAGGAGAAGACAGGGGCTTTTACGCAGTATTTT. Translation: CASSLEEKTGAFTQYF.

The chain carries TRBV18 and TRBJ2-7; 7 nucleotides line up with TRBD1. Per germline, CDR1 KGHSH and CDR2 LQKENI. CDR3 length equals 14 residues. V lost 5 bases to trimming and J lost 0 bases; unmatched junction nucleotides: 4. The CDR3 DNA reads TGTGCCAGCTCAAGAGGGGACAGCTCCTACGAGCAGTACTTC. Translating gives CASSRGDSSYEQYF.

The V and J genes are TRBV15 and TRBJ2-7, with D possibly being TRBD2 (5 bases). Germline CDR1 is LNHNV and CDR2 is YYDKDF (reference sequence). The CDR3 is made up of 13 amino acids. V lost 4 bases and J 3 bases, leaving 10 bases between the germline ends. CDR3 amino acids: CATSKGLNYEQYV. CDR3 nucleotide sequence: TGTGCCACCAGCAAAGGACTGAACTACGAGCAGTACGTC.

This clone was found once. Other DNA variants within this sample encode the same CDR3. The chain employs TRBV28 and TRBJ1-5; D ambiguous. The CDR3 has 16 residues. Germline loops: CDR1 MDHEN, CDR2 SYDVKM. Trimming took 4 bases from V and 6 from J, leaving 19 bases between them. CDR3 loop: CASSWPLGGRAQPQHF. The CDR3 bases are TGTGCCAGCAGTTGGCCGCTGGGAGGAAGGGCTCAGCCCCAGCATTTT.

The V gene is TRBV9, the J gene TRBJ2-1; 8 bases match TRBD1. The CDR3 has 14 residues. Germline V gene lookup returns CDR1 SGDLS and CDR2 YYNGEE. V shed 4 bases, J shed 6 bases, and the junction held 6 bases outside the gene matches. The CDR3 DNA reads TGTGCCAGCAGCCCAGGGACAGGCCCCAATGAGCAGTTCTTC. This gives the protein CASSPGTGPNEQFF. The complete variable domain, with remaining parts taken from reference TRBV9 and TRBJ2-1, reads DSGVTQTPKHLITATGQRVTLRCSPRSGDLSVYWYQQSLDQGLQFLIQYYNGEERAKGNILERFSAQQFPDLHSELNLSSLELGDSALYFCASSPGTGPNEQFFGPGTRLTVL.

This chain uses TRBV28 with TRBJ2-1; 7 bases align to TRBD2. The CDR3 extends over 14 amino acids. Germline V gene lookup returns CDR1 MDHEN and CDR2 SYDVKM. J lost 8 bases, V lost 4 bases, and 8 bases had no gene match. The CDR3 bases are TGTGCCAGCAGTTCTGTCGGGGGGAGGGATGAGCAGTTCTTC. It encodes CASSSVGGRDEQFF.

The V gene is TRBV7-9, the J gene TRBJ2-3; possibly TRBD1 for D (5 bases). CDR1 SEHNR and CDR2 FQNEAQ come from the germline V gene (reference sequence). This CDR3 is 12 amino acids long. Deletions cut 10 bases from V and 8 bases from J, with 16 bases between. CDR3 amino acids: CANGETVATQYF. Written as DNA, the CDR3 is TGTGCCAACGGAGAGACAGTGGCTACGCAGTATTTT.

In nucleotides, the CDR3 is TGTGCCAGCAGCTTAGCAATTAACAGCTACAATGAGCAGTTCTTC. It translates to CASSLAINSYNEQFF. The rearrangement links TRBV7-2 to TRBJ2-1; no reliable D call. The germline V gene encodes CDR1 SGHTA and CDR2 FQGNSA. With 0 bases removed from V and 3 bases from J, the gap between germline ends came to 9 bases. The CDR3 is 15 residues long. Full variable domain (outside the CDR3, taken from reference TRBV7-2 and TRBJ2-1): GAGVSQSPSNKVTEKGKDVELRCDPISGHTALYWYRQSLGQGLEFLIYFQGNSAPDKSGLPSDRFSAERTGGSVSTLTIQRTQQEDSAVYLCASSLAINSYNEQFFGPGTRLTVL.